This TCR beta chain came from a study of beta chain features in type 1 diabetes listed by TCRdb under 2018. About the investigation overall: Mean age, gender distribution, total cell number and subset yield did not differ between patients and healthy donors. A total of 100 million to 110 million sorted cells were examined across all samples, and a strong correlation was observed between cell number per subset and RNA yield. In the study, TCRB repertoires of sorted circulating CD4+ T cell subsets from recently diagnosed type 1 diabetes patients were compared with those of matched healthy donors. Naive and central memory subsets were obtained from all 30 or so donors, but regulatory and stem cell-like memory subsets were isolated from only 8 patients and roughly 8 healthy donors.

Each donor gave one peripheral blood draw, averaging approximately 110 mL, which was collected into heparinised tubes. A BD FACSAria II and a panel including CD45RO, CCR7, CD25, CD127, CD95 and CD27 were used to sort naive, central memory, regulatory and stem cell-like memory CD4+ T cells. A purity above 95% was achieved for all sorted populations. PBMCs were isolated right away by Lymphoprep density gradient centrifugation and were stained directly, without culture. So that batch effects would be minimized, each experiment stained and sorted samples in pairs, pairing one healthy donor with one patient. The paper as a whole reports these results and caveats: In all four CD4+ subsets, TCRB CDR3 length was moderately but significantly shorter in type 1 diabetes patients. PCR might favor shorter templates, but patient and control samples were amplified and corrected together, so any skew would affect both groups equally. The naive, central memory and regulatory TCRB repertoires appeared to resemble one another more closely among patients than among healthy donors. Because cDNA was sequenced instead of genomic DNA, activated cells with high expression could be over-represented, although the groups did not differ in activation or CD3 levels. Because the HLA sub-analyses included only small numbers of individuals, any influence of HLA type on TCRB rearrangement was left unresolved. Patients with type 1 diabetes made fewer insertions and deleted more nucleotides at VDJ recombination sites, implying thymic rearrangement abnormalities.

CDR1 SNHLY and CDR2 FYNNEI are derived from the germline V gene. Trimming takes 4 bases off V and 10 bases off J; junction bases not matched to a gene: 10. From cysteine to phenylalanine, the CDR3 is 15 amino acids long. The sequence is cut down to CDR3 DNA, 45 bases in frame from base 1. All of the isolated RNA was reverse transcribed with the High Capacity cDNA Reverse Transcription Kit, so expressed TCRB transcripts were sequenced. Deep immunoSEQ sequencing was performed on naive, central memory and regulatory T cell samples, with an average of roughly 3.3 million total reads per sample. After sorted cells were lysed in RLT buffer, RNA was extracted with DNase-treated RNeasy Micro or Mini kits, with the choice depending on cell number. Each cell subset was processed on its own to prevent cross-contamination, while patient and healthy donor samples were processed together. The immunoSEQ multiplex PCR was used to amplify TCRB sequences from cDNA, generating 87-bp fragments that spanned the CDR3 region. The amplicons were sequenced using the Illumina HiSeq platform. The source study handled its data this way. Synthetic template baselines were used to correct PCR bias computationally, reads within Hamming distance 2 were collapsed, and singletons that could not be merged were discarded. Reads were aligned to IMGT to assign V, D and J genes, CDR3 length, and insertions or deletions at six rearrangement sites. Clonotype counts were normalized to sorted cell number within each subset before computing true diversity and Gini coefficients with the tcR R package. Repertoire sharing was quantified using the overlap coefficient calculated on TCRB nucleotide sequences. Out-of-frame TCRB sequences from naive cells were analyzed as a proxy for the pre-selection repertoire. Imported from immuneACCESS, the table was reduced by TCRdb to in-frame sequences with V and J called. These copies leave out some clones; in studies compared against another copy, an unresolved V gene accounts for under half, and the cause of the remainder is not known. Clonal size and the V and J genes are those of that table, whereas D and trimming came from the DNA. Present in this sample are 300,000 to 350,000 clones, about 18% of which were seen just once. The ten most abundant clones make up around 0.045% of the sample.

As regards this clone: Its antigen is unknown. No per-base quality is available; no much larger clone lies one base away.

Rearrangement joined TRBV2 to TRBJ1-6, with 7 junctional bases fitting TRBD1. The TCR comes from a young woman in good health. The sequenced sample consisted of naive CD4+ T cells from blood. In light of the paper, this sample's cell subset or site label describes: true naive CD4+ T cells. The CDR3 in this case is CASSAVIRGESPLHF. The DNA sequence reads TGTGCCAGCAGTGCTGTTATCAGGGGGGAATCACCCCTCCACTTT. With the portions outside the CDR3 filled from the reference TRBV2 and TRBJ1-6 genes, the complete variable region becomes EPEVTQTPSHQVTQMGQEVILRCVPISNHLYFYWYRQILGQKVEFLVSFYNNEISEKSEIFDDQFSVERPDGSNFTLKIRSTKLEDSAMYFCASSAVIRGESPLHFGNGTRLTVT.